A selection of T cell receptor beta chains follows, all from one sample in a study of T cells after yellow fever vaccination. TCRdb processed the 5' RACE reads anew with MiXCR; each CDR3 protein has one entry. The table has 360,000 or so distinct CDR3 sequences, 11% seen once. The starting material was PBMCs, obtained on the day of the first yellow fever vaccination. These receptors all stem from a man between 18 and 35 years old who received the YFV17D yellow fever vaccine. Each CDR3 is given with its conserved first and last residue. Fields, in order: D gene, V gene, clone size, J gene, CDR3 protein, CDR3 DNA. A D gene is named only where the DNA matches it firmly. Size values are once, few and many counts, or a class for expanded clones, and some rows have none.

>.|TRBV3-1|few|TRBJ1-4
CASSQMEGGTNEKLFF
TGTGCCAGCAGCCAAATGGAGGGAGGAACTAATGAAAAACTGTTTTTT
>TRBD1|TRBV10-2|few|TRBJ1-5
CASSEVGGRQPQHF
TGCGCCAGCAGTGAGGTAGGGGGCCGGCAGCCCCAGCATTTT
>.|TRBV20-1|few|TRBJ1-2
CSAHTRRNYGYTF
TGCAGTGCTCACACCCGGCGGAACTATGGCTACACCTTC
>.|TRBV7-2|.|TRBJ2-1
CASNYDSQYNEQFF
TGTGCCAGCAACTACGACAGCCAGTACAATGAGCAGTTCTTC
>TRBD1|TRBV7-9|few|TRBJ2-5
CASSLKDREQETQYF
TGTGCCAGCAGCCTCAAGGACAGGGAACAAGAGACCCAGTACTTC
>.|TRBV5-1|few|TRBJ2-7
CASSSGRRTETEQYF
TGCGCCAGCAGCTCCGGCCGCCGGACTGAGACCGAGCAGTACTTC
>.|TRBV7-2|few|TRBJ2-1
CASSSGFPGSSYNEQFF
TGTGCCAGCAGCTCAGGATTCCCGGGGAGCTCCTACAATGAGCAGTTCTTC
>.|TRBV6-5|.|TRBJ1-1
CASSYSISQANTEAFF
TGTGCCAGCAGTTACTCGATTTCCCAGGCCAACACTGAAGCTTTCTTT
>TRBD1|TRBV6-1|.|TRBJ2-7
CASSFGQGNREQYF
TGTGCCAGCAGCTTTGGACAGGGGAATCGGGAGCAGTACTTC
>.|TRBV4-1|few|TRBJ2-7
CASSLLSGSEQYF
TGCGCCAGCAGCCTACTGTCAGGGAGCGAGCAGTACTTC
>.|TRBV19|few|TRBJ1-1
CASSMSRKGNTEAFF
TGTGCCAGTAGTATGAGTCGTAAGGGGAACACTGAAGCTTTCTTT
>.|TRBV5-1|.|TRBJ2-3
CASRTGTSTDTQYF
TGCGCCAGCAGGACTGGGACCAGCACAGATACGCAGTATTTT
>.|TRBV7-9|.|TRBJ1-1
CASSQGPTEAFF
TGTGCCAGCTCGCAGGGACCCACTGAAGCTTTCTTT
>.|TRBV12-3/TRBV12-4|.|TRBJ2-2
CASIKGAGELFF
TGTGCCAGCATCAAAGGGGCCGGGGAGCTGTTTTTT
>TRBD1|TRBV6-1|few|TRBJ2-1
CASSTPGQGAFGEQFF
TGTGCCAGCTCTACCCCGGGACAGGGGGCTTTTGGTGAGCAGTTCTTC
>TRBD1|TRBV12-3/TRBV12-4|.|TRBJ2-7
CASSRGQHYEQYF
TGTGCCAGCAGCCGGGGACAGCACTACGAGCAGTACTTC
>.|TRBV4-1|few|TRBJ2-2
CASSQEENTGELFF
TGCGCCAGCAGCCAAGAAGAAAACACCGGGGAGCTGTTTTTT
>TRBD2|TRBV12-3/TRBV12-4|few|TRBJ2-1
CASTPGLAIGNEQFF
TGTGCCAGCACCCCGGGACTAGCGATTGGCAATGAGCAGTTCTTC
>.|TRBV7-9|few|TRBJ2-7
CASSPPNYEQYF
TGTGCCAGCAGCCCCCCCAACTACGAGCAGTACTTC
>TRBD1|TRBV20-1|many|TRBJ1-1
CSAPGQANTEAFF
TGCAGTGCGCCGGGACAGGCGAACACTGAAGCTTTCTTT
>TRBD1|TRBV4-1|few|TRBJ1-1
CASSQWTGGRSSMNTEAFF
TGCGCCAGCAGCCAATGGACAGGGGGCCGGTCGAGTATGAACACTGAAGCTTTCTTT
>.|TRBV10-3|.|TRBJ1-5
CAISEGLTGHQPQHF
TGTGCCATCAGTGAGGGGCTTACAGGGCATCAGCCCCAGCATTTT
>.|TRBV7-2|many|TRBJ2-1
CASSLTRGADNEQFF
TGTGCCAGCAGCTTAACCAGGGGGGCAGACAATGAGCAGTTCTTC
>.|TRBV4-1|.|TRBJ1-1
CASSQDQAQNTEAFF
TGCGCCAGCAGCCAAGATCAAGCACAGAACACTGAAGCTTTCTTT
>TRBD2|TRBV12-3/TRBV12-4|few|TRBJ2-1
CASTSSGGPGEQFF
TGTGCCAGCACGTCTAGCGGGGGGCCGGGTGAGCAGTTCTTC
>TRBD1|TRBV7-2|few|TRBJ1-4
CASSFQGASNEKLFF
TGTGCCAGCAGCTTTCAGGGGGCCTCTAATGAAAAACTGTTTTTT
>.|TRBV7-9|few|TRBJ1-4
CASSLAAPWVEKLFF
TGTGCCAGCAGCTTAGCGGCACCGTGGGTTGAAAAACTGTTTTTT
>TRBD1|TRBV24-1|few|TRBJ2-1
CATSDSDRWNEQFF
TGTGCCACCAGTGATTCGGACAGGTGGAATGAGCAGTTCTTC
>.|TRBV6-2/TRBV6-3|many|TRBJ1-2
CASNDQRDTLKGYGYTF
TGTGCCAGCAACGACCAGCGGGACACCCTTAAGGGGTATGGCTACACCTTC
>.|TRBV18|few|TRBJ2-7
CASSARLDSMSYEQYF
TGTGCCAGCTCAGCTCGCCTGGACAGCATGTCCTACGAGCAGTACTTC
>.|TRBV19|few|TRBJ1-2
CASMTGSYYYGYTF
TGTGCCAGTATGACAGGATCATACTACTATGGCTACACCTTC
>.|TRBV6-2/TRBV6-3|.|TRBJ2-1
CASKRGDSYNEQFF
TGTGCCAGCAAACGCGGGGACTCCTACAATGAGCAGTTCTTC
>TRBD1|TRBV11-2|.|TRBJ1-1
CASSEQGALEAFF
TGTGCCAGCAGCGAACAGGGGGCCCTTGAAGCTTTCTTT
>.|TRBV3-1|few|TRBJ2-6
CASSEDTGYLGGGANVLTF
TGTGCCAGCAGCGAAGACACCGGGTATCTGGGAGGTGGGGCCAACGTCCTGACTTTC
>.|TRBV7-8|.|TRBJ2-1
CASSYQVSSYNEQFF
TGTGCCAGCAGCTATCAAGTGAGCTCCTACAATGAGCAGTTCTTC
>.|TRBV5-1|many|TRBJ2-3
CASSFATTTDTQYF
TGCGCCAGCAGCTTCGCGACAACTACAGATACGCAGTATTTT
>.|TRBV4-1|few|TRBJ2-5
CASSQDRSGVYQETQYF
TGCGCCAGCAGCCAAGATCGCAGCGGAGTGTACCAAGAGACCCAGTACTTC
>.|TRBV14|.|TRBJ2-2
CASSQVEGRWTGELFF
TGTGCCAGCAGCCAAGTGGAGGGACGTTGGACCGGGGAGCTGTTTTTT
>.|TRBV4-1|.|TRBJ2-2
CASSQVANTGELFF
TGCGCCAGCAGCCAAGTAGCGAACACCGGGGAGCTGTTTTTT
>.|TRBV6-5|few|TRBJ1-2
CASSYEKGYYGYTF
TGTGCCAGCAGTTACGAGAAGGGCTACTATGGCTACACCTTC
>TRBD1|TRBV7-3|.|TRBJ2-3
CASSSTGGSDTQYF
TGTGCCAGCAGCTCGACAGGGGGATCAGATACGCAGTATTTT
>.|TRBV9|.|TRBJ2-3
CASSFSTVALTGDTQYF
TGTGCCAGCAGCTTCTCAACCGTGGCCCTAACTGGAGATACGCAGTATTTT
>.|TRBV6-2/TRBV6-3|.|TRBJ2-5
CASRPGLRYQETQYF
TGTGCCAGCAGGCCGGGACTGAGGTACCAAGAGACCCAGTACTTC
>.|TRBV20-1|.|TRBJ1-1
CSALGRAVDTEAFF
TGCAGTGCTTTAGGACGTGCGGTGGACACTGAAGCTTTCTTT
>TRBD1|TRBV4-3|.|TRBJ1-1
CASSQEQTGEIEAFF
TGCGCCAGCAGCCAAGAACAGACAGGGGAGATTGAAGCTTTCTTT
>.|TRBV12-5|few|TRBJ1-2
CASGLVIGQVHGYTF
TGTGCTAGTGGTTTGGTAATCGGGCAGGTACATGGCTACACCTTC
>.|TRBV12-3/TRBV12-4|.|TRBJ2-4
CASSLTGFQYF
TGTGCCAGCAGTTTAACAGGCTTTCAGTACTTC
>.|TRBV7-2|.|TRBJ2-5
CASSSAGNQETQYF
TGTGCCAGCAGCTCTGCGGGGAACCAAGAGACCCAGTACTTC
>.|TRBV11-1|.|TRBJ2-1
CASSFLVGAHNEQFF
TGTGCCAGCAGCTTCTTAGTCGGGGCCCACAATGAGCAGTTCTTC
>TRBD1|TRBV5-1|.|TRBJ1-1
CASSVSEGAAAFF
TGCGCCAGCAGCGTATCGGAGGGGGCAGCAGCTTTCTTT
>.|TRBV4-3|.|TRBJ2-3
CASSQEVRSTDTQYF
TGCGCCAGCAGCCAAGAGGTTAGGTCCACAGATACGCAGTATTTT
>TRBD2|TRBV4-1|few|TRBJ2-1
CASSRSGGTSYNEQFF
TGCGCCAGCAGCCGAAGCGGGGGCACCTCCTACAATGAGCAGTTCTTC
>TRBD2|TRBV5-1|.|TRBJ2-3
CASRGGLALDTQYF
TGCGCCAGCAGGGGCGGACTAGCGCTCGATACGCAGTATTTT
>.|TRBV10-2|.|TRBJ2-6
CATLDGANVLTF
TGCGCCACCTTGGATGGGGCCAACGTCCTGACTTTC
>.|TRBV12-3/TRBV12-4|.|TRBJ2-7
CASRLTGGYEQYF
TGTGCCAGCAGGCTGACCGGGGGATACGAGCAGTACTTC
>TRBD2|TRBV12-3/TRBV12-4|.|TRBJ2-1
CASSRTSGGPYNEQFF
TGTGCCAGCAGCCGGACTAGCGGGGGCCCCTACAATGAGCAGTTCTTC
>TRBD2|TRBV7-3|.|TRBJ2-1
CASSRGLAGGEQFF
TGTGCCAGCAGCCGCGGACTAGCGGGGGGGGAGCAGTTCTTC